These T cell receptor beta chains were read from a single sample in a study of T cell clonotyping in hematopoietic cell transplantation. Sequencing was performed with immunoSEQ multiplex PCR; in TCRdb, only in-frame clones are kept and a portion is missing. The sample includes roughly 12,000 clones, around 49% of them seen just once. Sequencing was performed on peripheral blood mononuclear cells. The receptors originated from a man aged 50 to 59 in good health. Some clones in this sample may be carry-over from other donors' samples. Each CDR3 is given with its conserved first and last residue. A D gene is named only where the DNA matches it firmly. Not every row has a clone size; where given, it reads once, few, many or a size class.

TRBV7-6	NA	TRBJ2-1	NA	CASSLSVFLDEQFF	TGTGCCAGCAGCCTTTCCGTCTTCCTGGATGAGCAGTTCTTC
TRBV2	NA	TRBJ1-2	NA	CASSPYFGYTF	TGTGCCAGCAGTCCCTACTTTGGCTACACCTTC
TRBV7-2	NA	TRBJ2-7	NA	CASSVQVGGYEQYF	TGTGCCAGCAGCGTACAGGTGGGGGGTTACGAGCAGTACTTC
TRBV10-2	NA	TRBJ1-3	NA	CASSPSGNTIYF	TGCGCCAGCAGTCCCAGTGGAAACACCATATATTTT
TRBV6-6	NA	TRBJ1-5	TRBD1	CASRSRQGGPNQPQHF	TGTGCCAGCAGATCACGACAGGGGGGCCCGAATCAGCCCCAGCATTTT
TRBV14	few	TRBJ1-2	NA	CASSQVVGPDGGYTF	TGTGCCAGCAGCCAAGTGGTAGGACCGGACGGTGGCTACACCTTC
TRBV30	once	TRBJ1-3	NA	CAWSVLVNSGNTIYF	TGTGCCTGGAGTGTACTAGTCAACTCTGGAAACACCATATATTTT
TRBV5-1	NA	TRBJ1-4	NA	CASSLAGQFEKLFF	TGCGCCAGCAGCTTGGCGGGGCAGTTCGAAAAACTGTTTTTT
TRBV4-1	few	TRBJ2-4	NA	CASSQGLKNIQYF	TGCGCCAGCAGCCAAGGGCTCAAAAACATTCAGTACTTC
TRBV29-1	NA	TRBJ2-5	TRBD2	CSVVLAGYETQYF	TGCAGCGTTGTGCTAGCGGGTTATGAGACCCAGTACTTC
TRBV13	NA	TRBJ1-1	NA	CASRRRVEAFF	TGTGCCAGCAGACGACGGGTTGAAGCTTTCTTT
TRBV6-4	once	TRBJ2-2	NA	CASSDSGDGTGELFF	TGTGCCAGCAGTGACTCGGGGGACGGCACCGGGGAGCTGTTTTTT
TRBV13	NA	TRBJ2-1	NA	CASSPESRYNEQFF	TGTGCCAGCAGCCCGGAGAGCCGCTACAATGAGCAGTTCTTC
TRBV2	NA	TRBJ1-1	NA	CASSVTLNTEAFF	TGTGCCAGCAGTGTGACACTGAACACTGAAGCTTTCTTT
TRBV19	NA	TRBJ2-7	NA	CASSILQGDEQYF	TGTGCCAGTAGTATATTACAGGGCGACGAGCAGTACTTC
TRBV5-6	few	TRBJ2-7	TRBD1	CASSPDRGGREQYF	TGTGCCAGCAGCCCGGACAGGGGAGGGCGCGAGCAGTACTTC
TRBV5-6	NA	TRBJ2-7	NA	CASSLSGYEQYF	TGTGCCAGCAGCTTAAGTGGGTACGAGCAGTACTTC
TRBV4-3	NA	TRBJ1-2	NA	CASSQDGAINYGYTF	TGCGCCAGCAGCCAAGACGGGGCTATTAACTATGGCTACACCTTC
TRBV4-3	few	TRBJ1-2	NA	CASSQEFRRANYGYTF	TGCGCCAGCAGCCAAGAGTTCCGACGGGCAAACTATGGCTACACCTTC
TRBV13	NA	TRBJ2-7	NA	CASSLKGGPDSYEQYF	TGTGCCAGCAGCTTGAAGGGCGGGCCGGATTCCTACGAGCAGTACTTC
TRBV30	NA	TRBJ2-5	NA	CVGGSGQETQYF	TGTGTCGGTGGGAGCGGCCAAGAGACCCAGTACTTC
TRBV9	once	TRBJ1-2	TRBD1	CASSLTGQLPTGYTF	TGTGCCAGCAGCCTAACGGGACAGCTCCCCACCGGCTACACCTTC
TRBV30	NA	TRBJ1-2	NA	CAWSVYGHGSGGYTF	TGTGCCTGGAGTGTATACGGACATGGATCGGGGGGCTACACCTTC
TRBV25-1	NA	TRBJ1-1	NA	CASSWWGDGTEAFF	TGTGCCAGCAGTTGGTGGGGGGACGGCACTGAAGCTTTCTTT
TRBV30	NA	TRBJ1-1	TRBD1	CAWSPTGTGNTEAFF	TGTGCCTGGAGTCCTACCGGGACAGGGAACACTGAAGCTTTCTTT
TRBV30	few	TRBJ2-3	NA	CAWRHEPDSENTDTQYF	TGTGCCTGGAGACACGAGCCGGACTCAGAAAACACAGATACGCAGTATTTT
TRBV30	NA	TRBJ2-7	TRBD1	CAWKPTGGVYREQYF	TGTGCCTGGAAGCCGACAGGGGGCGTCTATCGCGAGCAGTACTTC
TRBV19	NA	TRBJ2-7	NA	CASSSRPPYEQYF	TGTGCCAGTAGTTCGCGGCCACCCTACGAGCAGTACTTC
TRBV5-4	NA	TRBJ2-7	TRBD2	CASSLELAGGEQYF	TGTGCCAGCAGCTTGGAACTAGCGGGTGGCGAGCAGTACTTC
TRBV5-1	NA	TRBJ2-7	NA	CASSYGGDYEQYF	TGCGCCAGCAGCTACGGTGGAGATTACGAGCAGTACTTC
TRBV9	NA	TRBJ2-5	NA	CASSVSRGAGETQYF	TGTGCCAGCAGCGTATCCCGGGGGGCAGGGGAGACCCAGTACTTC
TRBV29-1	few	TRBJ1-4	NA	CSVIDGPGEKLFF	TGCAGCGTGATCGACGGGCCGGGTGAAAAACTGTTTTTT
TRBV30	NA	TRBJ1-2	NA	CAWSKQIYGYTF	TGTGCCTGGAGTAAACAGATCTATGGCTACACCTTC
TRBV30	once	TRBJ1-4	NA	CAWSTVGKLFF	TGTGCCTGGAGCACGGTAGGAAAACTGTTTTTT
TRBV29-1	NA	TRBJ2-3	TRBD2	CSVGKLAGPHDTQYF	TGCAGCGTTGGAAAACTAGCGGGACCGCACGATACGCAGTATTTT
TRBV28	few	TRBJ2-7	NA	CASSPGRLRHF	TGTGCCAGCAGTCCGGGACGCCTCAGACACTTC